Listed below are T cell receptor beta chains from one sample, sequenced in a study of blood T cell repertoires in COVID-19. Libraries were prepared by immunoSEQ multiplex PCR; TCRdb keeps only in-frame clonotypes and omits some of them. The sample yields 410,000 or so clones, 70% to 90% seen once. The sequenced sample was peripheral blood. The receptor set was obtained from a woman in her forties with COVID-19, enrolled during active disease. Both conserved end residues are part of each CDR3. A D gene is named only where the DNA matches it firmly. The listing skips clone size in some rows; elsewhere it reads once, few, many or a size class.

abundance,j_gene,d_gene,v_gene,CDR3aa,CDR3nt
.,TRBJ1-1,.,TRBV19,CASSTYGGAEAFF,TGTGCCAGTAGTACTTATGGGGGGGCTGAAGCTTTCTTT
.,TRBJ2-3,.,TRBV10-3,CAISESRGSGTDTQYF,TGTGCCATCAGTGAGTCGAGGGGGTCTGGCACAGATACGCAGTATTTT
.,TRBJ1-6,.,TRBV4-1,CASSQLMDAGPLPLHF,TGCGCCAGCAGCCAGCTCATGGATGCAGGCCCCCTCCCCCTCCACTTT
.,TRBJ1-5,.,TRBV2,CASSAQGMGQPQHF,TGTGCCAGCTCGGCGCAGGGTATGGGGCAGCCCCAGCATTTT
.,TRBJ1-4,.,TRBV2,CATLARTRNEKLFF,TGTGCCACTCTCGCGAGAACCCGTAATGAAAAACTGTTTTTT
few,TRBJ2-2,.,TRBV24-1,CATSDSGTTNTGELFF,TGTGCCACCAGTGATTCCGGGACAACGAACACCGGGGAGCTGTTTTTT
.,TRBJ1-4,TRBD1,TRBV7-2,CASSSTGPWGEKLFF,TGTGCCAGCAGCTCGACAGGGCCCTGGGGTGAAAAACTGTTTTTT
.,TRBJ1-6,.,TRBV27,CASSLIGEGRKSPLHF,TGTGCCAGCAGTTTAATAGGAGAAGGTCGGAAGTCACCCCTCCACTTT
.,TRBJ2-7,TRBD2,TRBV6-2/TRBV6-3,CASSYLSPRGSGEQYF,TGTGCCAGCAGTTACTTGTCTCCGCGGGGGTCTGGAGAGCAGTACTTC
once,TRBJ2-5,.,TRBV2,CASSLHSTGRGREETQYF,TGTGCCAGCAGCCTCCACTCGACAGGAAGAGGCAGAGAAGAGACCCAGTACTTC
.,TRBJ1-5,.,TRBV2,CASSDGRGNQPQHF,TGTGCCAGCAGTGACGGACGGGGGAATCAGCCCCAGCATTTT
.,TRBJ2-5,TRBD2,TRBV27,CASRLTSGRAQETQYF,TGTGCCAGCAGGCTTACTAGCGGGAGGGCCCAAGAGACCCAGTACTTC
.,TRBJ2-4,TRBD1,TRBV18,CASSQILGQGATLAKNIQYF,TGTGCCAGCTCACAAATCCTCGGACAGGGGGCCACCCTAGCCAAAAACATTCAGTACTTC
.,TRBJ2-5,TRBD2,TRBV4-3,CASSQDVGRGVMGTQYF,TGCGCCAGCAGCCAAGATGTAGGACGGGGGGTTATGGGGACCCAGTACTTC
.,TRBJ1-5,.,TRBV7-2,CASSLELWQPQHF,TGTGCCAGCAGCTTAGAGCTTTGGCAGCCCCAGCATTTT
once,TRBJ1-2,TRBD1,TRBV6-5,CASSYSNRGGDGYTF,TGTGCCAGCAGTTACTCAAACAGGGGGGGAGATGGCTACACCTTC
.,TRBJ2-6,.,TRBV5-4,CASSLAGRLSGANVLTF,TGTGCCAGCAGCTTGGCCGGCAGACTCTCTGGGGCCAACGTCCTGACTTTC
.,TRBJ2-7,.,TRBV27,CASSPLTGRQQYF,TGTGCCAGCAGTCCATTGACAGGGAGGCAGCAGTACTTC
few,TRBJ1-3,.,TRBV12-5,CASGLPLRGNTIYF,TGTGCTAGTGGTTTGCCACTCCGCGGAAACACCATATATTTT
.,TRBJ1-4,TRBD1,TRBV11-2,CASSSRGTGDEKLFF,TGTGCCAGCAGCTCCCGAGGGACAGGGGATGAAAAACTGTTTTTT
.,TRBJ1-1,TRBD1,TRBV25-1,CASRANRGFWTEAFF,TGTGCCAGCAGGGCTAACAGGGGGTTTTGGACTGAAGCTTTCTTT
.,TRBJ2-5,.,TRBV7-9,CASTRGAQETQYF,TGTGCCAGCACTCGGGGGGCGCAAGAGACCCAGTACTTC
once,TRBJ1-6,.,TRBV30,CAWRTGSSYNSPLHF,TGTGCCTGGAGAACGGGTAGCTCCTATAATTCACCCCTCCACTTT
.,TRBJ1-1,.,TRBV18,CASSPLARDTEAFF,TGTGCCAGCTCACCACTCGCCCGAGACACTGAAGCTTTCTTT
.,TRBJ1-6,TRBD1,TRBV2,CASSEANRGPLHF,TGTGCCAGCAGTGAGGCTAACAGGGGACCCCTCCACTTT
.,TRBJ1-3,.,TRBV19,CASKGGPGQFAGNTIYF,TGTGCCAGTAAAGGGGGACCTGGACAGTTTGCTGGAAACACCATATATTTT
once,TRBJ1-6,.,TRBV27,CASGAGNSATSYNSPLHF,TGTGCCAGCGGGGCAGGAAATTCCGCTACCTCCTATAATTCACCCCTCCACTTT
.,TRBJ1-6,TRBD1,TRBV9,CASSVLPSGGTGNSPLHF,TGTGCCAGCAGCGTATTGCCCTCCGGGGGGACAGGGAATTCACCCCTCCACTTT
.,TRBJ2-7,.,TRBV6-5,CASSPGSWAYEQYF,TGTGCCAGCAGCCCGGGATCTTGGGCATACGAGCAGTACTTC
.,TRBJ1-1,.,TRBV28,CASSLPQGMNTEAFF,TGTGCCAGCAGTTTACCACAGGGCATGAACACTGAAGCTTTCTTT
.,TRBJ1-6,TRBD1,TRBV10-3,CAISVDRVSPLHF,TGTGCCATCAGTGTGGACAGGGTTTCACCCCTCCACTTT
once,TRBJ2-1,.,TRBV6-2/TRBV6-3,CASSFRQSPRNNEQFF,TGTGCCAGCAGTTTTCGACAGAGTCCTAGGAACAATGAGCAGTTCTTC
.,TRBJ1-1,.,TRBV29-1,CSVDPTGPNTEAFF,TGCAGCGTTGATCCAACAGGGCCGAACACTGAAGCTTTCTTT
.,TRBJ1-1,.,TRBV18,CASSQKQNTEAFF,TGTGCCAGCTCCCAGAAACAGAACACTGAAGCTTTCTTT
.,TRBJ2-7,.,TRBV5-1,CASSPPSPYEQYF,TGCGCCAGCAGCCCTCCTTCCCCCTACGAGCAGTACTTC
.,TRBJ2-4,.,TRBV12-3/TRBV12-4,CASSPQGRNIQYF,TGTGCCAGCAGCCCACAGGGTCGGAACATTCAGTACTTC
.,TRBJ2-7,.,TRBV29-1,CSVEVGGFPYEQYF,TGCAGCGTTGAAGTCGGGGGTTTCCCCTACGAGCAGTACTTC
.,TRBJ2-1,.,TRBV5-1,CASSGTLSSYNEQFF,TGCGCCAGCAGCGGGACTCTCAGCTCCTACAATGAGCAGTTCTTC
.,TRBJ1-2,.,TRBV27,CASSRAGSWYGYTF,TGTGCCAGCAGTCGCGCAGGGTCTTGGTATGGCTACACCTTC
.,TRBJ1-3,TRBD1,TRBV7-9,CASSRAGQGRSGNTIYF,TGTGCCAGCAGCCGGGCCGGACAGGGCCGGTCTGGAAACACCATATATTTT
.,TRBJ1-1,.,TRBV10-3,CAISGQLYEAFF,TGTGCCATCAGTGGACAGCTTTATGAAGCTTTCTTT
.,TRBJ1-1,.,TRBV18,CASSPPDGRGTEAFF,TGTGCCAGCTCACCTCCGGATGGGAGGGGGACTGAAGCTTTCTTT
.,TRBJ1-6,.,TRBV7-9,CASSLERVITSPLHF,TGTGCCAGCAGCTTAGAGAGAGTTATAACTTCACCCCTCCACTTT
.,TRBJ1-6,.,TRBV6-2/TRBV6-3,CASSYPRGSGSSPLHF,TGTGCCAGCAGTTACCCCCGTGGCAGCGGTAGCTCACCCCTCCACTTT
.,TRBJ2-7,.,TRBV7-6,CASSLAGGYEQYF,TGTGCCAGCAGCTTAGCAGGGGGATACGAGCAGTACTTC
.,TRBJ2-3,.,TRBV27,CASTRAGSTDTQYF,TGTGCCAGCACGCGGGCGGGAAGCACAGATACGCAGTATTTT
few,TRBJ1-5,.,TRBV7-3,CASSTSEGGQPQHF,TGTGCCAGCAGCACCTCGGAGGGAGGACAGCCCCAGCATTTT
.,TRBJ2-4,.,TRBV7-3,CASSLTGGPDSYIGQYF,TGTGCCAGCAGCTTAACCGGAGGTCCGGACTCCTACATAGGGCAGTACTTC
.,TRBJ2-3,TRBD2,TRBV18,CASSPPRTSGGTDTQYF,TGTGCCAGCTCACCACCGCGCACTAGCGGGGGCACAGATACGCAGTATTTT
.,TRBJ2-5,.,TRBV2,CASSGQRQETQYF,TGTGCCAGCAGTGGACAGAGACAAGAGACCCAGTACTTC
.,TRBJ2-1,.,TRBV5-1,CASSPLGSDEQFF,TGCGCCAGCAGCCCCTTAGGTAGCGATGAGCAGTTCTTC
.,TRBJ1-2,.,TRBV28,CASSDRTRPNYGYTF,TGTGCCAGCAGTGACAGAACCAGACCTAACTATGGCTACACCTTC